Listed below are T cell receptor beta chains from one sample, sequenced in a study of T cell repertoires in cytomegalovirus infection. These TCRs' antigens remain unknown. TCRdb fed the reads into MiXCR, producing one record per CDR3 protein. The sample has approximately 770,000 distinct CDR3 sequences, 29% seen once. The sequenced sample was cultured CD8+ T cells from PBMCs, obtained from culture after CMV antigen stimulation. The receptors shown here come from a human donor in good health (CMV status not recorded). Some clones in this sample may be carry-over from other donors' samples. The CDR3 runs from the conserved cysteine through the conserved F or W.

v_gene: TRBV7-9
CDR3aa: CASSHRDRGPHYGYTF

v_gene: TRBV20-1
CDR3aa: CSARERSTDTQYF

v_gene: TRBV19
CDR3aa: CATKAMDSSTGELFF

v_gene: TRBV28
CDR3aa: CASMGGNEQFF

v_gene: TRBV7-8
CDR3aa: CASTPRGANEQYF

v_gene: TRBV5-1
CDR3aa: CANSFRGGYNEQFF

v_gene: TRBV7-6
CDR3aa: CASSFRSGGSYNEQFF

v_gene: TRBV6-6
CDR3aa: CASTYKTGGQFVGTDTQYF

v_gene: TRBV27
CDR3aa: CASSSLLQETQYF

v_gene: TRBV29-1
CDR3aa: CSVDRDRWLDEQFF

v_gene: TRBV7-9
CDR3aa: CASSSNPLNRKNTEAFF

v_gene: TRBV14
CDR3aa: CASSPGGDPSYQETQYF